The subject of this entry is one T cell receptor (beta chain). The sample holds many counts of this clonotype. Its antigen has not been determined. The sample holds no much larger clone one base away, and base qualities are not on file. The sample belongs to a study of neurological immune-mediated disorders (dated by TCRdb to the late 2010s). About the full investigation: Among the roughly 35 multiple sclerosis patients, approximately 31 had relapsing-remitting MS and 3 had secondary progressive MS. The approximately 100 TCR-beta libraries included longitudinal samples, technical triplicates and paired sorted CD4+ and CD8+ T-cell subsets alongside PBMC samples. The cohort included approximately 68 subjects: around 15 with HAM/TSP, around 34 with multiple sclerosis, and 20 or so healthy controls. Peripheral blood TCR-beta repertoires from HTLV-I-associated myelopathy (HAM/TSP) patients, multiple sclerosis patients and healthy controls were compared by UMI-based sequencing.

To synthesize cDNA, template-switch 5'RACE was performed with a primer carrying a 10-nucleotide random unique molecular identifier so that each TCR transcript was tagged. Every sequencing run covered 15-18 subjects and yielded more than 170 million TCR-beta sequences. The RNeasy kit was used for extraction of total RNA. The KAPA Real-time Library Amplification kit was used to amplify TCR-beta VDJ regions with primers targeting the TCR constant region and the 5'RACE anchor. A first PCR added sample indexes and Illumina adaptors, and a second PCR then raised library yield. The roughly 650 bp TCR product was size-selected on a 2% E-gel SizeSelection system after Ampure bead purification. Before pooling, library quality was assessed on a Bioanalyzer, concentration was determined with Qubit, and library quantification was performed with the Kapa Library Quantification kit. Paired-end 2 x 150 bp sequencing of the libraries was performed on an Illumina HiSeq 2500. To increase sequence diversity, roughly 24-31% phiX was spiked into each library pool. In the original analysis: Quality-filtered reads were processed with the UMI-based MiGEC pipeline, and over 85% of raw TCR sequences were removed by the MiGEC pipeline during error correction. VDJ genes were aligned to IMGT germline references, and clonotypes were defined by unique CDR3 amino acid sequence plus V-J genes. Clonal expansion, Shannon diversity and CDR3 relatedness (CalcPairwiseDistances, ClusterSamples) were evaluated with VDJtools, and phylogenetic trees were built with CLCbio workbench. Clones with at least 8 unique UMIs were defined as expanded, with this threshold being based on coefficient-of-variation modelling across technical triplicates. The public sequencing data were trimmed at Q25 with fastp and processed into clonotypes with MiXCR by TCRdb, which kept only in-frame beta chains. CDR3 protein sequences are deduplicated, and each keeps its most common genes and DNA. The V and J calls were determined by TCRdb, not by the authors. Across this sample there are 50,000 to 85,000 distinct CDR3 sequences, with less than 5.5% seen only once. In total, the top ten clones hold about 2.8% of the sample.

Between the V and J ends, shortened by 4 bases and 6 bases respectively, the junction contains 12 bases. Based on the germline V gene, the CDR1 and CDR2 sequences are MGHRA and YSYEKL. The CDR3, from cysteine to phenylalanine, totals 14 residues. Only the CDR3 DNA stays, 42 bases, in frame from base 1. Overall results and qualifications from the work: The MS cluster showed no association with clinical or MRI features, and the authors stated that larger cohorts are needed. TCR clonal expansion was greatest in HAM/TSP patients and smallest in MS patients, who ranked below even healthy controls. In phylogenetic analysis, the repertoires of 18 of 34 MS patients grouped into a cluster of related CDR3 sequences, which suggests a possible signature at the repertoire level. Expanded clones from different subjects shared no identical CDR3 amino acid sequences, which suggests that TCR-beta repertoires were private in all groups.

For the unsorted PBMC libraries, 2 million PBMCs were stored in RNAlater at -80 degrees C until RNA extraction and were used to generate the libraries. Multiple sclerosis patients were enrolled in a US clinical protocol evaluating disease progression by magnetic resonance imaging. Peripheral blood was subjected to Ficoll-Hypaque density gradient centrifugation to isolate PBMCs, which were then cryopreserved in liquid nitrogen. The sequenced material came from PBMCs. The receptor chain draws on TRBV4-1 and TRBJ1-4; TRBD1 is possibly the D segment (5 matching bases). The clonotype originates from a woman in her thirties with multiple sclerosis. The nucleotides read TGCGCCAGCAGCCGCCGAGGCAGGGATGAAAAACTGTTTTTT. Translation gives CASSRRGRDEKLFF.